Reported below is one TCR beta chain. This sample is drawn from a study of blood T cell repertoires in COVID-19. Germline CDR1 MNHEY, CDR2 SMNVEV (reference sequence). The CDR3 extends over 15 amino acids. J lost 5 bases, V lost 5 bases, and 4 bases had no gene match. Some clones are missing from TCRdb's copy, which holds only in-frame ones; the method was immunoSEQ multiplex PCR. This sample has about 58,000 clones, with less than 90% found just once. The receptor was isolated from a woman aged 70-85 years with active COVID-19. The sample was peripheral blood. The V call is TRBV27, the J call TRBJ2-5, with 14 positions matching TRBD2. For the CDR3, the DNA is TGTGCCAGCAGTAGACTAGCGGGAGGGGGCGAGACCCAGTACTTC. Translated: CASSRLAGGGETQYF.